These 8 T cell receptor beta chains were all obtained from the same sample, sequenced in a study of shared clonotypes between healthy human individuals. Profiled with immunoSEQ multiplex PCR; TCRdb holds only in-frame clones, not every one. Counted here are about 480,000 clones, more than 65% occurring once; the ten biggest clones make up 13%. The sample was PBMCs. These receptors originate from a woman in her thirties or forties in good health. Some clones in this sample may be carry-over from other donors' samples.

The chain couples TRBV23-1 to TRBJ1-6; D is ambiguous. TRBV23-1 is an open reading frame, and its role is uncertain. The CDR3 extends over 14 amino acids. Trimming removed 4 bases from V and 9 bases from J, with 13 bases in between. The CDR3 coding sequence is TGCGCCAGCAGTCCGGAGGTTTGGGTTTCACCCCTCCACTTT. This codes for CASSPEVWVSPLHF.

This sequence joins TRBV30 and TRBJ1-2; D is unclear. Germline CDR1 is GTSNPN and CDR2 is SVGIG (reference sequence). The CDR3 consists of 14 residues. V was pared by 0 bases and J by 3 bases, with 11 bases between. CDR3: CAWSVRRGYYGYTF. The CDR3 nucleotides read TGTGCCTGGAGTGTACGAAGAGGCTACTATGGCTACACCTTC.

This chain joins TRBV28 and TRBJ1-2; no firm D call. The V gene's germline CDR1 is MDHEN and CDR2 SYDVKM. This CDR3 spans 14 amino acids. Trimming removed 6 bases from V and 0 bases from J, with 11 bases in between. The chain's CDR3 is CASRRPGPNYGYTF. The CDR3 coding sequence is TGTGCCAGCAGACGCCCGGGCCCTAACTATGGCTACACCTTC.

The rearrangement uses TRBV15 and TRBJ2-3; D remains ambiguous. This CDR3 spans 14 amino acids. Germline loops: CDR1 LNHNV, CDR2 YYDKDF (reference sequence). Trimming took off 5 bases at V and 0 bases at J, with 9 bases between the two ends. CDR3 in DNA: TGTGCCACCAGCTTCTCTACTAGCACAGATACGCAGTATTTT. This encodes CATSFSTSTDTQYF. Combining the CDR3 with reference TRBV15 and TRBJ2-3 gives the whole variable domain DAMVIQNPRYQVTQFGKPVTLSCSQTLNHNVMYWYQQKSSQAPKLLFHYYDKDFNNEADTPDNFQSRRPNTSFCFLDIRSPGLGDTAMYLCATSFSTSTDTQYFGPGTRLTVL.

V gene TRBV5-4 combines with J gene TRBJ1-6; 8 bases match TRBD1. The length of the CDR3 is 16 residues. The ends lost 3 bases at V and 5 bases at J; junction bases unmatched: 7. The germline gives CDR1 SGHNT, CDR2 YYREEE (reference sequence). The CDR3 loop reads CASSYPGQDHNSPLHF. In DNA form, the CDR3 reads TGTGCCAGCAGCTATCCGGGACAGGACCATAATTCACCCCTCCACTTT.

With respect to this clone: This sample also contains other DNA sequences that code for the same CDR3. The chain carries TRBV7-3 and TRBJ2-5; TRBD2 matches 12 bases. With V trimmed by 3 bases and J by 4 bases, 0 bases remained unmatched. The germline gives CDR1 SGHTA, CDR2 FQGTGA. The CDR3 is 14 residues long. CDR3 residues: CASSLGLAGETQYF. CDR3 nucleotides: TGTGCCAGCAGCTTGGGACTAGCGGGAGAGACCCAGTACTTC. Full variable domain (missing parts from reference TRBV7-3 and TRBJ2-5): GAGVSQTPSNKVTEKGKYVELRCDPISGHTALYWYRQSLGQGPEFLIYFQGTGAADDSGLPNDRFFAVRPEGSVSTLKIQRTERGDSAVYLCASSLGLAGETQYFGPGTRLLVL.

CDR3 in DNA: TGTGCCAGCAGCTTAGCGGGGCAGGGGGCCGGAAACATTCAGTACTTC. It specifies CASSLAGQGAGNIQYF. The rearrangement uses TRBV7-2 and TRBJ2-4; 8 nucleotides line up with TRBD1. V gave up 0 bases and J gave up 6 bases; unmatched junction bases: 7. The CDR3 runs to 16 residues. Germline CDR1 SGHTA, CDR2 FQGNSA.

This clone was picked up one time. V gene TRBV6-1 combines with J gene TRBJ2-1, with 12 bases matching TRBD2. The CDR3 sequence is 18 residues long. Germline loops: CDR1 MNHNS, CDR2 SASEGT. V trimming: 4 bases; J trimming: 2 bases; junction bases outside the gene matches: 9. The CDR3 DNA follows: TGTGCCAGCAGTGGAGGGACCGGACTAGCGGGGCCCTACAATGAGCAGTTCTTC. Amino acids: CASSGGTGLAGPYNEQFF.